This entry lists 5 T cell receptor beta chains sequenced from one sample in a study of T cell repertoires in cytomegalovirus infection. Which antigens these TCRs recognize remains unknown. MiXCR, run by TCRdb on the reads, gives a single entry per CDR3 protein. The sample yields about 78,000 distinct CDR3 sequences, 35% to 45% seen once. Specimen: CD8+ T cells from cultured PBMCs, collected from culture after CMV antigen stimulation. The origin of the receptors is a human donor in good health (CMV status not recorded). Some clones in this sample may be carry-over from other donors' samples.

The chain couples TRBV20-1 to TRBJ2-1; 9 bases line up with TRBD1. The CDR3 spans 15 residues. Trimming cost V 1 base and J 8 bases; bases outside gene matches: 9. CDR1 is DFQATT, CDR2 SNEGSKA, per germline (reference sequence). Here the CDR3 reads CSARGGQGPIDEQFF. Written as DNA, the CDR3 is TGCAGTGCTAGAGGGGGACAGGGCCCGATCGATGAGCAGTTCTTC.

The chain joins TRBV2 to TRBJ1-5; no clear D gene. From germline, CDR1 is SNHLY and CDR2 FYNNEI. The CDR3 is made up of 12 amino acids. Trimming removed 2 bases from V and 10 bases from J, with 9 bases in between. DNA for the CDR3: TGTGCCAGCAGTGAAACGCGAGAACCCCAGCATTTT. It specifies CASSETREPQHF.

CDR3 sequence reads: CASSLVTVVARGYTF. CDR3 DNA sequence: TGTGCCAGCAGCTTAGTCACAGTAGTTGCTCGTGGCTACACCTTC. V is TRBV7-9 and J is TRBJ1-2; D gene unclear. The germline V and J ends were trimmed by 1 base and 7 bases, with 16 bases remaining between them. CDR3 length: 15 residues. Germline CDR1 reads SEHNR; CDR2 reads FQNEAQ (reference sequence).

The genes are TRBV2 and TRBJ1-1, with D uncertain. The V gene's germline CDR1 is SNHLY and CDR2 FYNNEI. The CDR3 is made up of 14 amino acids. V was shortened by 10 bases and J by 1 base, with 16 bases between the two germline ends. Written as DNA, the CDR3 is TGTGCCACAGCAGTCCCAGGTGGGAACACTGAAGCTTTCTTT. It codes for CATAVPGGNTEAFF. The whole variable domain, filled in from reference TRBV2 and TRBJ1-1, reads EPEVTQTPSHQVTQMGQEVILRCVPISNHLYFYWYRQILGQKVEFLVSFYNNEISEKSEIFDDQFSVERPDGSNFTLKIRSTKLEDSAMYFCATAVPGGNTEAFFGQGTRLTVV.

Only a few counts were recorded for this clonotype. The chain links TRBV4-1 to TRBJ2-2; the D gene is possibly TRBD1 (7 bases). The CDR3 length is 15 residues. Germline CDR1 reads MGHRA; CDR2 reads YSYEKL. V was shortened by 4 bases and J by 5 bases, with 14 bases between the two germline ends. The CDR3 is CASSRGGGVTGELFF. In nucleotides, the CDR3 is TGCGCCAGCAGCCGAGGGGGCGGGGTGACCGGGGAGCTGTTTTTT.